This TCR beta chain was identified in a study of cytomegalovirus exposure and HLA in healthy donors (dated by TCRdb to 2016 to 2017). Regarding the research as a whole: According to an earlier analysis of several hundred of the donors, about 190 million T cells yielded roughly 110 million unique TCR beta sequences and 276 Gb of sequence data. The T cell repertoires of under 750 subjects were profiled by immunosequencing and related to cytomegalovirus serostatus. To predict cytomegalovirus infection status, the study combined high-throughput TCR immunosequencing, statistical association of individual TCRs with disease status, and machine learning. A later analysis re-examined previously published TCR beta repertoires from roughly 650 donors and added high-resolution HLA genotyping to investigate patterns of TCR occurrence. On average, approximately 250,000 unique TCR beta nucleotide sequences were sequenced per donor among some 420 genotyped donors of the cohort, with around 19% of those sequences being non-productive. The number of typed donors differed by locus: about 620-640 for A, B, C, DRB1 and DQB1; 522 for DQA1; some 590 for DPA1; and approximately 450 for DPB1. All discovery cohort repertoires had been generated using a single sequencing platform. Alongside the repertoire data, information on donor age, sex, ethnicity and CMV serostatus was compiled. HLA typing covered class I and class II loci at four-digit resolution. Because of strong linkage in the cohort, 4 to 6 DR-DQ haplotypes were treated as single units for association and clustering. Along with the approximately 650-subject first cohort, a separate validation cohort of more than 90 different subjects was used. The study aimed to test whether signatures of past pathogen exposure could be identified by cataloging public T cell receptors. About 300 gigabases of sequencing data and 70 million to 100 million unique TCR sequences made up an early release that covered 500 to 650 HLA-typed donors. In the later analysis, no new phenotypic data were used to find candidate immune exposures; instead, reliance was placed on TCR beta sequences and their occurrence across donors. An earlier analysis of 587 of the donors applied high-throughput TCR beta sequencing to assess whether each TCR beta V gene segment acted as functional or pseudogenic. The genetic ancestry cluster associated with self-reported Caucasian donors included 65% to 90% of the roughly 410 genotyped donors. Genome-wide SNP genotypes for about 65% of the 666 donors were used in a later genetic analysis, which treated that subset as a discovery cohort.

The cohort comprised 670 or so healthy bone marrow donors. At the time of sampling, every cohort member was nominally healthy, though immune exposures that went unrecorded were likely present. The donor was CMV seronegative and belonged to the group of 350 to 400 seronegative cohort members. A peripheral blood sample was provided by each donor, and peripheral blood mononuclear cells were used for TCR beta sequencing. The Qiagen DNeasy Blood Extraction Kit was used to extract genomic DNA from the blood cell samples. The research as a whole found: Immune exposure information for the cohort was limited to CMV serostatus. In a later analysis, more than 15,000 TCR beta sequences were associated with specific HLA alleles at a false discovery rate of 0.05. The presence/absence analyses assumed that sequencing depth was roughly uniform across donors, and that assumption may not be true. Because HLA typing was missing for some donors at each locus, association tests included only the typed subset. A further reported finding was that TCR beta sequences accurately predicted the HLA-A and HLA-B alleles for most subjects in the first cohort. The classifier was reported to diagnose cytomegalovirus status with high specificity and sensitivity in both the original and validation cohorts. The authors suggested that the approach could potentially be generalized to other disease states and immunological phenotypes. Most TCR sequences were seen in very few donors, while some public TCRs were found in many individuals. A few of the identified cytomegalovirus-associated TCR beta chains were confirmed in vitro to be specific for cytomegalovirus antigens. The earlier analysis of 587 of the donors excluded roughly 17 rarely observed V segments, including chromosome 9 orphons, because counts were too low. A total of fewer than 200 TCR beta chains were listed by the study as associated with cytomegalovirus. V-gene and J-gene trimming of TCR beta chains was associated with a missense DCLRE1C variant in a later genetic analysis, and the association was replicated in an independent cohort. A later analysis found that most CMV-associated TCR beta chains appeared HLA-restricted, with HLA associations seemingly driven largely by CMV exposure. Assigning TCR associations to individual alleles was difficult when HLA alleles, especially DR and DQ, strongly co-occurred. A later analysis found that TCR association rates varied across HLA loci, with DRB1 alleles showing the most associated TCRs and HLA-C alleles the fewest. In a later genetic analysis, fewer N-insertions in productive TCRs were reported among donors in an Asian-associated ancestry cluster than the roughly 700-donor mean. A later analysis found that HLA-associated TCR beta chains were more clonally expanded and had lower generation probabilities than equally common non-associated chains. A cluster of highly shared sequence variants was judged likely to be a technical artifact of the sequencing pipeline. In a later analysis, several top co-occurrence clusters were reported to appear linked to parvovirus B19, influenza, CMV and Epstein-Barr virus. The cohort was sequenced for TCR beta chains only, and without alpha or paired-chain data the features that could be detected were limited. Linkage disequilibrium might explain the correlated functional status among segregating V segments, but an unknown experimental factor could not be excluded. An earlier analysis of 587 of the donors showed that most TCR beta V segments appeared in productive rearrangements either about 90% or about 30% of the time, which broadly matched IMGT annotations.

A word on this clone: Its target antigen remains unknown. Per-base qualities were not stored, and no clone one base away is much larger.

The library was produced with the immunoSEQ multiplex PCR assay. A mixture of 60 forward primers for TCR Vbeta segments and 13 reverse primers for TCR Jbeta segments was used in the multiplex PCR. A multiplex PCR assay on genomic DNA amplified the CDR3 region of rearranged TCR beta genes. Amplified TCR beta libraries were sequenced as 87-base-pair reads on the Illumina HiSeq System. The paper's data handling went like this. A later analysis counted about 80 million unique TCR beta chains across the 690 or so repertoires, and roughly 11 million of these chains were shared by at least two donors. Raw reads were error-corrected and collapsed into unique sequences with a nearest-neighbor algorithm that merged closely related sequences to remove PCR and sequencing errors. Alignment of CDR3 sequences to IMGT reference sequences was used to assign V, D and J gene segments. For a sequence to be retained, a match of at least six nucleotides was required to both a V gene segment and a J gene segment. Rearrangements were classified as productive when the CDR3 lacked stop codons and remained in frame with V and J, and all other rearrangements were classified as non-productive. Following IMGT convention, CDR3 was defined as the stretch from the second conserved V-encoded cysteine up to the conserved J-encoded phenylalanine. In an earlier analysis of more than 550 of the donors, sequences lacking an unambiguous match to a single V gene segment were excluded. An earlier analysis of under 750 of the donors called V segments functional above 56.7% productive rearrangements and segregating when the between-donor standard deviation exceeded 5%. A statistical classification framework was built to diagnose cytomegalovirus status from the catalog of TCR beta chain sequences. A later analysis assigned V and J genes by comparing TCR nucleotide sequences with IMGT/GENE-DB human TR gene sequences. A later analysis assigned CDR3 sequences and most-parsimonious VDJ recombination scenarios with the TCRdist pipeline. In a later analysis, each TCR beta chain was defined by its CDR3 amino acid sequence together with its V-gene family, and reads without a unique V-gene family were excluded. A later analysis removed nearly 600 highly shared, low-generation-probability nucleotide sequences to deal with suspected cross-contamination and a sequencing artifact. In a later analysis, a clonal expansion index was calculated for each public chain from normalized within-repertoire ranks of inferred template counts. Generation probabilities in a later analysis came from a VDJ recombination model fitted to out-of-frame rearrangements, and those results were checked against IGoR. Hypergeometric tests were used in a later analysis to score TCR-TCR, TCR-HLA and TCR-CMV co-occurrence, with a repertoire-size bias correction applied to the TCR pairs. A later analysis estimated false discovery rates by permuting HLA or CMV assignments 20 times. A later analysis grouped co-occurring TCRs with DBSCAN, adding TCRdist sequence similarity when clustering within HLA-allele-positive subsets. Repertoires with fewer than 30,000 or more than 120,000 public chains were left out of co-occurrence clustering, as were five repertoires with anomalous nucleotide sharing. TCRdb re-hosts the immuneACCESS table, in-frame sequences only. Its copies lack some clones; in the studies checked, an unresolved V gene accounts for under half of them, and the cause for the rest is not known. V and J calls and clone size are given by that table; D and trimming were obtained from the DNA. This sample gives some 100,000 clones in total; 65% to 90% of them show up just once. 0.9% to 1.5% of the sample lies in the top ten.

The receptor was isolated from a woman younger than 35 in good health and CMV-seronegative. Material for sequencing was PBMCs.

In nucleotides, the sequence is TGTGCCAGCAGTTACTCGGGACGACAGGGTCAGCCCCAGCATTTT. It encodes CASSYSGRQGQPQHF. The receptor chain draws on TRBV6-6 and TRBJ1-5; TRBD1 fits 7 bases in the junction. Trimming removed 0 bases from V and 6 bases from J; the gene matches leave 5 bases unexplained. CDR1 and CDR2 are drawn from the germline V gene (reference sequence): MNHNY, SVGAGI. Including cysteine and phenylalanine, the CDR3 has 15 amino acids. Of the read, only the CDR3 DNA is kept; its 45 bases are in frame from base 1.